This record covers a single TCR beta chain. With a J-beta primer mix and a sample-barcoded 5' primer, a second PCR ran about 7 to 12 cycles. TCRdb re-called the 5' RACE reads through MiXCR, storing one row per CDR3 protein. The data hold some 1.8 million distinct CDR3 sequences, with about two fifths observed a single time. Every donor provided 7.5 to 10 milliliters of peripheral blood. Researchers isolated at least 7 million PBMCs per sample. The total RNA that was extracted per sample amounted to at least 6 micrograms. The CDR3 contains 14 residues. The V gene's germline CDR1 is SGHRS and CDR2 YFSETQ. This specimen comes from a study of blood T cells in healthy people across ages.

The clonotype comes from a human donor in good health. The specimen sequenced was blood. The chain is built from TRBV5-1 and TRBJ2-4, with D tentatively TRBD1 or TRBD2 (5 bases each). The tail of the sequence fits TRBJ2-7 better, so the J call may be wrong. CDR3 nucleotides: TGCGCCAGCAGCTGGAATCGGGGCATGAACGAGCAGTACTTC. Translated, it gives CASSWNRGMNEQYF.